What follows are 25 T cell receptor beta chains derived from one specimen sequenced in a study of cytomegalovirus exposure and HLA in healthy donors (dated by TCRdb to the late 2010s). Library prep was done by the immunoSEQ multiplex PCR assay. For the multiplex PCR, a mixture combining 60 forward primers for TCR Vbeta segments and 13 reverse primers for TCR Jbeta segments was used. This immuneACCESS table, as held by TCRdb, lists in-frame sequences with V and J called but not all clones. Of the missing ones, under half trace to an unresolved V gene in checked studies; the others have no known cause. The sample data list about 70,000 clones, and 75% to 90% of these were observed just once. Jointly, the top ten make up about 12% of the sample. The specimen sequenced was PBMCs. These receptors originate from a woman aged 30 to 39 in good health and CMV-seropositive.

CDR3: CASSLYNQPQHF. For the CDR3, the DNA is TGTGCCAGCAGCTTGTACAATCAGCCCCAGCATTTT. This chain uses TRBV5-6 with TRBJ1-5; no clear D. CDR3 length: 12 residues. CDR1 SGHDT and CDR2 YYEEEE come from the germline V gene. With 1 base removed from V and 3 bases from J, the gap between germline ends came to 2 bases.

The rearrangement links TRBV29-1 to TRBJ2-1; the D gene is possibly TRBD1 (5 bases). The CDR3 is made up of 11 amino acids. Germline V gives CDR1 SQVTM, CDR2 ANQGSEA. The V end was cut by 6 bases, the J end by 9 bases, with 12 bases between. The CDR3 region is CSVQGLSEQFF. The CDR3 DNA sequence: TGCAGCGTCCAGGGATTGAGTGAGCAGTTCTTC.

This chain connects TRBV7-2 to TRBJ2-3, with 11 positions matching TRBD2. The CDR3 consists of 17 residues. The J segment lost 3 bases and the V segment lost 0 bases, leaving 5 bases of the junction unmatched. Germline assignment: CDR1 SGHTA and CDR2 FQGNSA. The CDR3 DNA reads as TGTGCCAGCAGCTTAGCGGGCACTAGCGGGAGTACAGATACGCAGTATTTT. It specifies CASSLAGTSGSTDTQYF.

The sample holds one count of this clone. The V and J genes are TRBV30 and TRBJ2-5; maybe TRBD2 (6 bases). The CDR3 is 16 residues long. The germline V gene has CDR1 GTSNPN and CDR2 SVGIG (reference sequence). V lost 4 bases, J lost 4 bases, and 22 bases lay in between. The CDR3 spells CAWNLLGGPGRETQYF. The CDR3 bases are TGTGCCTGGAACCTCCTCGGAGGGCCGGGCCGAGAGACCCAGTACTTC.

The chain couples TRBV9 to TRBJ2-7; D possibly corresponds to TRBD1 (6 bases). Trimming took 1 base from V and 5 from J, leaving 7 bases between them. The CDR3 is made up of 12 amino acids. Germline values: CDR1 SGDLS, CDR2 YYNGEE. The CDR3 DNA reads TGTGCCAGCAGCGTACAGGGGAACGAGCAGTACTTC. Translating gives CASSVQGNEQYF. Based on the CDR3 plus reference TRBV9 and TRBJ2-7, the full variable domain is DSGVTQTPKHLITATGQRVTLRCSPRSGDLSVYWYQQSLDQGLQFLIQYYNGEERAKGNILERFSAQQFPDLHSELNLSSLELGDSALYFCASSVQGNEQYFGPGTRLTVT.

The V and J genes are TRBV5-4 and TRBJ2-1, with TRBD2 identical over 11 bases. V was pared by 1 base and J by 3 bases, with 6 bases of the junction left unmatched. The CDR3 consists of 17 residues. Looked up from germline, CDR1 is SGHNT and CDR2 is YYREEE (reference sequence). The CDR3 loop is CASSLLSGRAVYNEQFF. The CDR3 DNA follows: TGTGCCAGCAGCTTGCTTAGCGGGAGGGCCGTCTACAATGAGCAGTTCTTC.

The CDR3 sequence is CSVDLWREDTQYF. DNA for the CDR3: TGCAGCGTTGATTTGTGGAGGGAGGATACGCAGTATTTT. This chain connects TRBV29-1 to TRBJ2-3, with D tentatively TRBD2 (6 bases). The CDR3 has 13 residues. The V end lost 3 bases, the J end lost 6 bases, and 13 bases lay between the germline ends. Germline assignment: CDR1 SQVTM and CDR2 ANQGSEA.

CDR3 nucleotide sequence: TGCAGCGCCGAGTACCCCTCGGCGGCCTCCTACAATGAGCAGTTCTTC. It codes for CSAEYPSAASYNEQFF. The rearrangement links TRBV29-1 to TRBJ2-1; D is unclear. V was cut by 7 bases and J by 0 bases, with 19 bases left in between. The germline gives CDR1 SQVTM, CDR2 ANQGSEA. CDR3 length: 16 amino acids.

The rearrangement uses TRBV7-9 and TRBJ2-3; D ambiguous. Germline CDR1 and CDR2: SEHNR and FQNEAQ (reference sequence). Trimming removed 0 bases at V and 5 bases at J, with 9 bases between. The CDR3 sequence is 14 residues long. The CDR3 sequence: CASSLAKDLDTQYF. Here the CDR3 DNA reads TGTGCCAGCAGCTTAGCAAAAGACTTAGATACGCAGTATTTT.

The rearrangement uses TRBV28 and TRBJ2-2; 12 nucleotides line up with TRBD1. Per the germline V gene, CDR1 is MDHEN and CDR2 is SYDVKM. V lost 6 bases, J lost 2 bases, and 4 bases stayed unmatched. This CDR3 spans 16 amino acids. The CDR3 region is CASSPGQGANTGELFF. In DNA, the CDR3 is TGTGCCAGCAGCCCGGGACAGGGGGCTAACACCGGGGAGCTGTTTTTT.

The CDR3 loop reads CASSLSGRGGGRTEAFF. CDR3 coding DNA: TGTGCCAGCAGTTTATCGGGACGGGGGGGAGGCAGAACTGAAGCTTTCTTT. This chain uses TRBV27 with TRBJ1-1, with D perhaps matching TRBD1 (5 bases). From germline, CDR1 is MNHEY and CDR2 SMNVEV (reference sequence). The CDR3 runs to 17 residues. The V and J ends lost 0 bases and 5 bases respectively, with 19 bases between them.

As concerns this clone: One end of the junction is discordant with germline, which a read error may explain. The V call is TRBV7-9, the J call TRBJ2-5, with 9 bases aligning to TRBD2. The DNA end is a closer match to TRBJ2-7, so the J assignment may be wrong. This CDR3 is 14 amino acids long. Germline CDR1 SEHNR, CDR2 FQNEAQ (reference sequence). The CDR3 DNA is TGTGCCAGCAGCGTAGCGGGAGTAAAGTACGAGCAGTACTTC. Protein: CASSVAGVKYEQYF.

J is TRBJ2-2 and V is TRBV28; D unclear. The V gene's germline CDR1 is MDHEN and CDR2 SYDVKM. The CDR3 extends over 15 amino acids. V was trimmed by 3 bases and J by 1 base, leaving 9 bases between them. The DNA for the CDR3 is TGTGCCAGCAGTTTGTGGCAGATGAACACCGGGGAGCTGTTTTTT. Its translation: CASSLWQMNTGELFF. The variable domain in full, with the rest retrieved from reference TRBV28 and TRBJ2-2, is DVKVTQSSRYLVKRTGEKVFLECVQDMDHENMFWYRQDPGLGLRLIYFSYDVKMKEKGDIPEGYSVSREKKERFSLILESASTNQTSMYLCASSLWQMNTGELFFGEGSRLTVL.

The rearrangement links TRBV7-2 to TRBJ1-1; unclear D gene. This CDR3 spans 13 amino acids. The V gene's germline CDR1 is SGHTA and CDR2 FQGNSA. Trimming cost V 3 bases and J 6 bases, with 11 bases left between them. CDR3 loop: CASSFRGRSEAFF. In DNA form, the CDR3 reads TGTGCCAGCAGCTTCCGGGGTAGGTCTGAAGCTTTCTTT.

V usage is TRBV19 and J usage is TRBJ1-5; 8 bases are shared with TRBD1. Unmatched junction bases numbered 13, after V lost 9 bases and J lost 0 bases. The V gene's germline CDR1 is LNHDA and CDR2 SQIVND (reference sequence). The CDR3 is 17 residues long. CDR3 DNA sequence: TGTGCCAGCGAGAACCGGGACAGGACTTATAGCAATCAGCCCCAGCATTTT. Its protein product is CASENRDRTYSNQPQHF.

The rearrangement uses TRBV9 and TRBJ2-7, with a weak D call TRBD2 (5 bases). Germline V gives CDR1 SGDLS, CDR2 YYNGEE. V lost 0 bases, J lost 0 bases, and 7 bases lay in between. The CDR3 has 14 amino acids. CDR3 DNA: TGTGCCAGCAGCGTAGGACTATCCTCCTACGAGCAGTACTTC. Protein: CASSVGLSSYEQYF.

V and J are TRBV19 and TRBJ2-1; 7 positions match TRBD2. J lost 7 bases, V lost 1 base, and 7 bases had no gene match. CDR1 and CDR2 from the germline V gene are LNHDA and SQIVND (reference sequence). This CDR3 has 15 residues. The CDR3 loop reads CASSIAPGRTNEQFF. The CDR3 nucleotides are TGTGCCAGTAGTATAGCCCCCGGGAGGACAAATGAGCAGTTCTTC.

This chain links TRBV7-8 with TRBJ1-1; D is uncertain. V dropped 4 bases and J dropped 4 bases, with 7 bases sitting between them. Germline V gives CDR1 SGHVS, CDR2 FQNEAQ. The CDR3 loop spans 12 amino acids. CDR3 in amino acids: CASSYQVTEAFF. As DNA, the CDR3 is TGTGCCAGCAGCTACCAGGTCACTGAAGCTTTCTTT.

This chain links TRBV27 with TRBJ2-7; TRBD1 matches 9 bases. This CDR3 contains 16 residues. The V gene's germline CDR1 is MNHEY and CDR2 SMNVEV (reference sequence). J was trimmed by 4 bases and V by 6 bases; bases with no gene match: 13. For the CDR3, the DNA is TGTGCCAGCAGCAACTTCCGGGACAGGGTGGAATACGAGCAGTACTTC. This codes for CASSNFRDRVEYEQYF.

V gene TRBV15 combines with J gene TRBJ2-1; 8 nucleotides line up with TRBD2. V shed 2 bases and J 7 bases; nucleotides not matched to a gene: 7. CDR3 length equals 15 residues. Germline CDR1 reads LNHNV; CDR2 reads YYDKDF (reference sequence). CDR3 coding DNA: TGTGCCACCAGCAGAAGAAGCGGGAGTTTGAATGAGCAGTTCTTC. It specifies CATSRRSGSLNEQFF.

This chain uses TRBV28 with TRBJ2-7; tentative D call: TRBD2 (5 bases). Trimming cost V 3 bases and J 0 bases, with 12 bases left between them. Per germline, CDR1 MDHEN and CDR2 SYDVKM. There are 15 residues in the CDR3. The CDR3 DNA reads TGTGCCAGCAGTTTTTCGGACTGGGACTCCTACGAGCAGTACTTC. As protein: CASSFSDWDSYEQYF.

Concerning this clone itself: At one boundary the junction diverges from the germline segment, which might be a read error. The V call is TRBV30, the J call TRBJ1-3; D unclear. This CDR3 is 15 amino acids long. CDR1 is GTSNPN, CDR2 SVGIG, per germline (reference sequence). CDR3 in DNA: TGTGCCTGGAGTGGGTGGGGATTCACGGGAAACGCCATATATTTT. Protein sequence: CAWSGWGFTGNAIYF. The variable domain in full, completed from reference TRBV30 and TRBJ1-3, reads SQTIHQWPATLVQPVGSPLSLECTVEGTSNPNLYWYRQAAGRGLQLLFYSVGIGQISSEVPQNLSASRPQDRQFILSSKKLLLSDSGFYLCAWSGWGFTGNAIYFGEGSWLTVV.

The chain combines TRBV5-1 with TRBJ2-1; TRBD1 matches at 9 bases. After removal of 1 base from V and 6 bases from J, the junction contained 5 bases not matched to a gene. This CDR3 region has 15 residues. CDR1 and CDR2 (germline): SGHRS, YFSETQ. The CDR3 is CASSLRGQGINEQFF. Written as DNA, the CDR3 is TGCGCCAGCAGCTTGAGGGGACAGGGTATCAATGAGCAGTTCTTC.

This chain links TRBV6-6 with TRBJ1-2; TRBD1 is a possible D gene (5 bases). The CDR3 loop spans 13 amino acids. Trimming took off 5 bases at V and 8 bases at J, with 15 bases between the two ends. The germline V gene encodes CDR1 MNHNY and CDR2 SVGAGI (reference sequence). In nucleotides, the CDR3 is TGTGCCAGCAGTCACGGTGGAGGGGAAGGCTACACCTTC. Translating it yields CASSHGGGEGYTF.

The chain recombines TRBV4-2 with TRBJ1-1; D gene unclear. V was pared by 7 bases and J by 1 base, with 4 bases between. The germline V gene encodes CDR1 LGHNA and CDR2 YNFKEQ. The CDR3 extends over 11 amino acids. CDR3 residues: CASTGNTEAFF. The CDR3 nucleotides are TGTGCCAGCACGGGGAACACTGAAGCTTTCTTT.